These T cell receptor beta chains were read from a single sample in a study of neoadjuvant anti-PD-1 for oral cavity cancer. The assay was immunoSEQ multiplex PCR, and TCRdb's table has in-frame clones only and misses some. The sample has 9,300 or so clones, approximately 72% seen once. The sequencing used PBMCs, collected after nivolumab (anti-PD-1) treatment. These receptor sequences come from a person between 40 and 85 years old with oral cavity squamous cell carcinoma. Both conserved end residues are part of each CDR3. The D gene is left open where the match is weak. Some rows mark clone size as missing; the rest say once, few, many or name a class of expanded clone.

cdr3_nt,cdr3_aa,clone_size,d_call,j_call,v_call
TGCAGCGTTGAAACAGTTGCCTCAGGAGAGCAGTACTTC,CSVETVASGEQYF,NA,NA,TRBJ2-7,TRBV29-1
TGCAGCGTTGACGAGATGAACACTGAAGCTTTCTTT,CSVDEMNTEAFF,NA,NA,TRBJ1-1,TRBV29-1
TGTGCCAGCAGCTTAGCGAGGGGGACAGGGTATAGTGAAGCTTTCTTT,CASSLARGTGYSEAFF,NA,TRBD1,TRBJ1-1,TRBV7-8
TGTGCCACCTCCTTGCTGGGTGAAAAACTGTTTTTT,CATSLLGEKLFF,few,NA,TRBJ1-4,TRBV27
TGTGCCAGCAGGCTCCTGACAGACAGAGAAGCTTTCTTT,CASRLLTDREAFF,NA,NA,TRBJ1-1,TRBV28
TGTGCCAGCAGCTTGGGGGGGGACTCGATCAATGAGCAGTTCTTC,CASSLGGDSINEQFF,NA,TRBD2,TRBJ2-1,TRBV11-2
TGTGCCAGCAGAGGGACTAGCGGGGCCCCGGGGGAGCTGTTTTTT,CASRGTSGAPGELFF,NA,TRBD2,TRBJ2-2,TRBV7-8
TGTGCCAGTAGTATTAGCGGGATTTCCTACAATGAGCAGTTCTTC,CASSISGISYNEQFF,few,TRBD2,TRBJ2-1,TRBV19
TGTGCCACCCTAGATAGACAGTTCGATAGCAATCAGCCCCAGCATTTT,CATLDRQFDSNQPQHF,NA,NA,TRBJ1-5,TRBV15
TGTGCCAGCAGTGAGCAGCGGGGCTACACAGATACGCAGTATTTT,CASSEQRGYTDTQYF,NA,TRBD2,TRBJ2-3,TRBV6-1